What follows describes a single T cell receptor (beta chain). The PCR contained 60 Vbeta and 13 Jbeta primers. Profiled with immunoSEQ multiplex PCR; TCRdb holds only in-frame clones, not every one. Among just under 250,000 clones listed, around 76% were seen once. This entry is derived from a study of cytomegalovirus exposure and HLA in healthy donors. Whole-study context: Most genotyped donors, 75% to 85% of some 400, had Caucasian-associated genetic ancestry.

The source of this sequence is a woman aged 40 to 50 in good health and CMV-seropositive. Sequencing input: PBMCs.

CDR3 in DNA: TGTGCCAGCTCCCGCCCGGACAGGGAGAGCTACGAGCAGTACTTC. It specifies CASSRPDRESYEQYF. The genes are TRBV18 and TRBJ2-7; 8 bases are shared with TRBD1. The CDR3 spans 15 residues. V dropped 6 bases and J dropped 3; count of bases not matched to a gene: 10. In germline, CDR1 is KGHSH, CDR2 LQKENI. The entire variable domain, with the rest obtained from reference TRBV18 and TRBJ2-7, is as follows: NAGVMQNPRHLVRRRGQEARLRCSPMKGHSHVYWYRQLPEEGLKFMVYLQKENIIDESGMPKERFSAEFPKEGPSILRIQQVVRGDSAAYFCASSRPDRESYEQYFGPGTRLTVT.